This T cell receptor (beta chain) was identified in a study of cytomegalovirus exposure and HLA in healthy donors (dated by TCRdb to the late 2010s). Background for the entire study: An earlier analysis of roughly 500 of the donors reported 250 to 350 Gb of sequence data and 100 million to 140 million unique TCR beta sequences from approximately 180 million T cells. Roughly 300 gigabases of sequencing data and approximately 85 million unique TCR sequences were included in an early release covering 550 to 800 HLA-typed donors. The genetic ancestry cluster associated with self-reported Caucasian donors included 81% of the 398 genotyped donors. The study aimed to test whether cataloging public T cell receptors could reveal signatures of past pathogen exposure. The study used immunosequencing to profile the T cell repertoires of 670 or so subjects and linked those repertoires to cytomegalovirus serostatus. In addition to the first cohort of 666 subjects, a separate validation cohort of 120 different subjects was used. To predict cytomegalovirus infection status, the study combined high-throughput TCR immunosequencing, statistical association of individual TCRs with disease status, and machine learning. In a later analysis, previously published TCR beta repertoires from several hundred donors were re-analyzed and high-resolution HLA genotyping was added so that TCR occurrence patterns could be studied. Rather than drawing on any new phenotypic data, the later analysis identified candidate immune exposures from TCR beta sequences and the way those sequences occurred across donors. An earlier analysis of several hundred of the donors applied high-throughput TCR beta sequencing to assess whether each TCR beta V gene segment acted as functional or pseudogenic. Donor age, sex, ethnicity and CMV serostatus were compiled together with the repertoire data. A later genetic analysis took genome-wide SNP genotypes for about three fifths of the 666 donors and used that subset as a discovery cohort. Every repertoire in the discovery cohort had been generated on one and the same sequencing platform. Class I and class II HLA loci were covered by the typing at four-digit resolution. The number of typed donors differed by locus: about 620-640 for A, B, C, DRB1 and DQB1; 522 for DQA1; roughly 600 for DPA1; and some 470 for DPB1. A handful of DR-DQ haplotypes were handled as single units for association and clustering because linkage in the cohort was strong. Among some 400 genotyped donors of the cohort, an average of about 240,000 unique TCR beta nucleotide sequences were sequenced per donor, roughly 20% of them non-productive.

Libraries came from the immunoSEQ multiplex PCR assay. The multiplex PCR relied on a mix of 60 forward primers for TCR Vbeta segments and 13 reverse primers for TCR Jbeta segments. A multiplex PCR assay on genomic DNA amplified the CDR3 region of rearranged TCR beta genes. The Illumina HiSeq System was used to sequence the amplified TCR beta libraries as 87-base-pair reads. The authors' analysis ran thus. Across the 700 or so repertoires, a later analysis counted roughly 84 million unique TCR beta chains, some 11 million of which were shared by at least two donors. A nearest-neighbor algorithm error-corrected the raw reads and collapsed the reads into unique sequences, merging closely related sequences to remove PCR and sequencing errors. Alignment of CDR3 sequences to IMGT reference sequences was used to assign V, D and J gene segments. For a sequence to be retained, a match of at least six nucleotides was required to both a V gene segment and a J gene segment. A rearrangement counted as productive if the CDR3 had no stop codons and remained in frame with V and J, and every other rearrangement counted as non-productive. CDR3 was defined by IMGT convention, running from the second conserved V-encoded cysteine to the conserved J-encoded phenylalanine. The earlier analysis of some 550 of the donors excluded any sequence lacking an unambiguous match to a single V gene segment. In an earlier analysis of several hundred of the donors, a V segment was called functional when productive rearrangements were above 56.7%, and segregating when the standard deviation between donors exceeded 5%. A statistical classification framework was developed to diagnose cytomegalovirus status using the catalog of TCR beta chain sequences. In a later analysis, TCR nucleotide sequences were compared against IMGT/GENE-DB human TR gene sequences so that V and J genes could be assigned. The TCRdist pipeline was used in a later analysis to assign CDR3 sequences and most-parsimonious VDJ recombination scenarios. In a later analysis, every TCR beta chain was defined by the combination of its CDR3 amino acid sequence and its V-gene family, and reads without a unique V-gene family were dropped. To address suspected cross-contamination and a sequencing artifact, a later analysis removed approximately 590 highly shared, low-generation-probability nucleotide sequences. In a later analysis, a clonal expansion index was calculated for each public chain from normalized within-repertoire ranks of inferred template counts. In a later analysis, generation probabilities were computed with a VDJ recombination model fitted to out-of-frame rearrangements, and the resulting probabilities were checked against IGoR. Hypergeometric tests were used in a later analysis to score TCR-TCR, TCR-HLA and TCR-CMV co-occurrence, with a repertoire-size bias correction applied to the TCR pairs. In a later analysis, false discovery rates were estimated by permuting HLA or CMV assignments 20 times. In a later analysis, co-occurring TCRs were grouped using DBSCAN, with TCRdist sequence similarity added in when clustering inside HLA-allele-positive subsets. Repertoires with fewer than 30,000 or more than 120,000 public chains, plus five repertoires with anomalous nucleotide sharing, were excluded from co-occurrence clustering. The clones in this table, taken by TCRdb from immuneACCESS, are in-frame only. Not every clone is retained; where verified, under half of the shortfall comes from an unresolved V gene, and the cause of the rest is unknown. V and J calls and clone size follow that table, whereas D and trimming were derived from the DNA. This sample comprises some 130,000 clones, around 77% of them detected only once. The ten most abundant clones make up approximately 4.8% of the sample.

The cohort comprised around 700 healthy bone marrow donors. At the time of sampling, all cohort members were nominally healthy, though unrecorded immune exposures were likely present. CMV serostatus was positive for roughly 290 and negative for about 55% of the 666 cohort members, and was not recorded for this donor. Every donor gave a peripheral blood sample, and the peripheral blood mononuclear cells from that sample were used for TCR beta sequencing. Genomic DNA extraction from the blood cell samples was performed with the Qiagen DNeasy Blood Extraction Kit. A word on this clone: Its antigen remains unidentified. No base qualities exist here, and no much larger clone lies one base off it.

What the authors observed across the whole study: The presence/absence analyses assumed that sequencing depth was roughly uniform across donors, and that assumption may not be true. In a later genetic analysis, fewer N-insertions in productive TCRs were reported among donors in an Asian-associated ancestry cluster than the approximately 670-donor mean. Compared with equally common non-associated chains, HLA-associated TCR beta chains in a later analysis were more clonally expanded and had lower generation probabilities. HLA typing was unavailable for some donors at each locus, so association tests used only the typed subset. Correlated functional status among segregating V segments might be attributable to linkage disequilibrium, but an unknown experimental factor could not be ruled out. According to a later analysis, most CMV-associated TCR beta chains appeared to be HLA-restricted, and the HLA associations seemed to be driven largely by CMV exposure. An earlier analysis of around 540 of the donors showed that most TCR beta V segments appeared in productive rearrangements either about 87% or about 30% of the time, which broadly matched IMGT annotations. In vitro tests confirmed that a few of the cytomegalovirus-associated TCR beta chains recognize cytomegalovirus antigens. A group of highly shared sequence variants was considered likely to be a technical artifact of the sequencing pipeline. A later analysis associated 15,000 or so TCR beta sequences with specific HLA alleles at a false discovery rate of 0.05. Only TCR beta chains were sequenced in this cohort, and the absence of alpha or paired-chain data limited detectable features. The authors suggested that the approach could potentially be extended to other disease states and immunological phenotypes. CMV serostatus was the only immune exposure information available for the cohort. According to a later analysis, parvovirus B19, influenza, CMV and Epstein-Barr virus appeared linked to several top co-occurrence clusters. In the study, roughly 160 TCR beta chains were listed as associated with cytomegalovirus. Cytomegalovirus status was reported to be diagnosed by the classifier with high specificity and sensitivity in both the original and validation cohorts. Because counts were too low, about 15 rarely observed V segments, including chromosome 9 orphons, were left out of the earlier analysis of approximately 580 of the donors. Most TCR sequences were observed very rarely across donors, whereas some public TCRs were present in many individuals. V-gene and J-gene trimming of TCR beta chains was associated with a missense DCLRE1C variant in a later genetic analysis, and the association was replicated in an independent cohort. In a later analysis, TCR association rates were found to vary across HLA loci, with the most associated TCRs seen for DRB1 alleles and the fewest for HLA-C alleles. A further reported finding was that TCR beta sequences accurately predicted the HLA-A and HLA-B alleles for most subjects in the first cohort. Strong co-occurrence of HLA alleles, especially DR and DQ, made assigning TCR associations to individual alleles difficult.

Sequenced input: PBMCs. The TCR originated in a man aged 25 to 40 in good health.

CDR3 loop: CASSVVGGGSLSGPEAFF. In nucleotide form, the sequence is TGTGCCAGCAGCGTAGTCGGGGGGGGATCTCTATCGGGTCCTGAAGCTTTCTTT. This sequence uses TRBV9 and TRBJ1-1; matching of 5 bases hints at TRBD1 as the D gene. The CDR3 spans 18 residues, from the cysteine through the phenylalanine. Only the CDR3 DNA stays, 54 bases, in frame from base 1. Trimming takes 0 bases from V and 6 bases from J, and the germline ends sit 24 bases apart. From a lookup of the germline V gene, CDR1 and CDR2 are SGDLS and YYNGEE.